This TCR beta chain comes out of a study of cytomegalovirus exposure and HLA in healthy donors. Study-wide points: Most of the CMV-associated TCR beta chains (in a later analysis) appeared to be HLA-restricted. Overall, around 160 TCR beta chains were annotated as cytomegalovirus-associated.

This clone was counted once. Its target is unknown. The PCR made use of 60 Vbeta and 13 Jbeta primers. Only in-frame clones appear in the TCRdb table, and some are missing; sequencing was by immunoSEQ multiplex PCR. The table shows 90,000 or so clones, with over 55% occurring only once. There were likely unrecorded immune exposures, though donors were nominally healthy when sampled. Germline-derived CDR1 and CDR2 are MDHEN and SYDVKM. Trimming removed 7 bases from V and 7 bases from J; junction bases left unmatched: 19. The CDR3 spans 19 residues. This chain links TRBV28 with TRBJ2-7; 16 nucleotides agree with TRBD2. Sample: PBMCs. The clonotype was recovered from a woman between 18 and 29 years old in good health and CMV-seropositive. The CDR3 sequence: CASKTGGPGLAGGPGEQYF. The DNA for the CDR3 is TGTGCCAGCAAGACAGGGGGCCCGGGACTAGCGGGAGGGCCGGGTGAGCAGTACTTC. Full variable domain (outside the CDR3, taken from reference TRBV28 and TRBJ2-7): DVKVTQSSRYLVKRTGEKVFLECVQDMDHENMFWYRQDPGLGLRLIYFSYDVKMKEKGDIPEGYSVSREKKERFSLILESASTNQTSMYLCASKTGGPGLAGGPGEQYFGPGTRLTVT.